The next 3 T cell receptor beta chains were all read from a single sample in a study of blood T cell repertoires in COVID-19. Clones were sequenced by immunoSEQ multiplex PCR, and TCRdb holds only the in-frame ones, with some missing. This sample has around 260,000 clones, with 86% found just once. The sample was peripheral blood. The receptors derive from a woman aged 30 to 39 with active or convalescent COVID-19.

This chain links TRBV3-1 (or the pseudogene TRBV3-2) with TRBJ2-2, with D possibly TRBD2 on 5 matching bases. The CDR3 totals 14 residues. The germline V and J ends were trimmed by 1 base and 7 bases, with 10 bases remaining between them. The V gene's germline CDR1 is LGHDT and CDR2 YNNKEL (reference sequence). CDR3 coding DNA: TGTGCCAGCAGCCAAGGCACTAGTTACGGGGAGCTGTTTTTT. This gives the protein CASSQGTSYGELFF.

The CDR3 spells CASSVGGDSTDTQYF. The DNA of the CDR3 is TGTGCCAGCAGCGTAGGGGGGGATAGCACAGATACGCAGTATTTT. This chain links TRBV9 with TRBJ2-3, with D perhaps matching TRBD2 (6 bases). CDR3 length equals 15 residues. The V end was cut by 0 bases, the J end by 0 bases, with 8 bases between. Looked up from germline, CDR1 is SGDLS and CDR2 is YYNGEE.

The CDR3 loop reads CASSLGAAAGGEETQYF. CDR3 nucleotides: TGCGCCAGCAGCCTCGGGGCCGCGGCGGGGGGAGAAGAGACCCAGTACTTC. This sequence joins TRBV4-1 and TRBJ2-5, with 8 bases matching TRBD2. The CDR3 is 17 amino acids. The V and J ends lost 4 bases and 3 bases, in that order; junction bases with no gene match: 13. Looked up from germline, CDR1 is MGHRA and CDR2 is YSYEKL.